Shown below are 28 T cell receptor beta chains from a single sample sequenced in a study of T-cell reconstitution after alpha-beta-depleted transplantation in children. The TCRbeta library was prepared with unique molecular identifiers. TCRdb re-analysed the PCR reads in MiXCR, keeping a single row per CDR3 protein. The repertoire holds 230,000 or so distinct CDR3 sequences, with around 12% as singletons. Sequences were derived from PBMCs from the stem cell graft donor, sampled from the stem cell graft. The source of these receptors is a human donor who donated a stem cell graft to a child with acute lymphoblastic leukemia.

The DNA of the CDR3 is TGTGCCAGCAGCGGAAATACAAGGTCTGGGGCCAACGTCCTGACTTTC. Its protein product is CASSGNTRSGANVLTF. V and J are TRBV9 and TRBJ2-6; D not resolved. Germline CDR1 is SGDLS and CDR2 is YYNGEE. CDR3 length: 16 amino acids. Trimming pared 3 bases from V and 1 base from J, leaving 11 bases between.

This clonotype was detected ten times or more. This rearrangement joins TRBV28 to TRBJ2-1, with 7 bases that match TRBD1. From germline, CDR1 is MDHEN and CDR2 SYDVKM. The V gene end was trimmed by 3 bases and the J gene end by 4 bases; junction bases not matched to a gene: 9. The CDR3 is 16 residues long. The chain's CDR3 is CASSFGTAIPYNEQFF. The DNA of the CDR3 is TGTGCCAGCAGTTTCGGGACAGCGATACCTTACAATGAGCAGTTCTTC.

This clonotype was counted many times. V is TRBV18 and J is TRBJ1-3; possibly TRBD1 for D (6 bases). V dropped 3 bases and J dropped 0 bases, with 9 bases sitting between them. This CDR3 is 15 amino acids long. Germline-derived CDR1 and CDR2 are KGHSH and LQKENI. The CDR3 protein is CASSPDRSSGNTIYF. The CDR3 DNA follows: TGTGCCAGCTCACCCGACAGGTCCTCTGGAAACACCATATATTTT.

This clonotype was found a few times. The V gene is TRBV20-1, the J gene TRBJ2-7, with 7 nucleotides matching TRBD2. The V gene's germline CDR1 is DFQATT and CDR2 SNEGSKA (reference sequence). This CDR3 has 16 residues. Trimming took 5 bases from V and 1 from J; bases not matched to a gene: 14. DNA of the CDR3: TGCAGTGCTCCCTCCCTTACTAGCGCCCGTTCCTACGAGCAGTACTTC. This translates into CSAPSLTSARSYEQYF.

This clonotype has at least ten counts. CDR3 amino acids: CASSLPGRSAFF. DNA for the CDR3: TGTGCCAGCAGTTTACCAGGCAGATCAGCTTTCTTT. The chain has TRBV28 and TRBJ1-1, with D unclear. From germline, CDR1 is MDHEN and CDR2 SYDVKM. This CDR3 has 12 amino acids. V was clipped by 2 bases and J by 10 bases, with 11 bases between them.

The table lists this clonotype with many counts. The CDR3 DNA reads TGTGCCAGCAGCTCGGGACAAACGGTTCAGCCCCAGCATTTT. As protein: CASSSGQTVQPQHF. V and J are TRBV5-5 and TRBJ1-5; TRBD1 might be the D (6 bases). Germline V gene lookup returns CDR1 SGHKS and CDR2 YYEKEE (reference sequence). This CDR3 has 14 amino acids. The V and J ends lost 3 bases and 6 bases respectively, with 13 bases between them.

Worth noting for this clonotype: A much larger clone differs by one base, so this may be a read error. The chain joins TRBV6-1 to TRBJ1-5; maybe TRBD1 (5 bases). This CDR3 has 18 residues. Germline V gives CDR1 MNHNS, CDR2 SASEGT. CDR3 residues: CASSPFSPGQVSDQPQHF. The CDR3 bases are TGTGCCAGCAGTCCATTCTCTCCAGGGCAGGTTAGCGATCAGCCCCAGCATTTT.

This clonotype was counted ten times or more. V is TRBV14 and J is TRBJ2-1, with D unclear. The length of the CDR3 is 16 residues. The V end lost 1 base, the J end lost 4 bases, and 14 bases lay between the germline ends. Germline lookup yields CDR1 SGHDN and CDR2 FVKESK. The CDR3 DNA follows: TGTGCCAGCAGCCAAGCCGAGACGTACTTGTACAATGAGCAGTTCTTC. Amino acid sequence: CASSQAETYLYNEQFF.

For this clonotype: This sequence may be a read error, since a much larger clone differs from it by one base. The chain couples TRBV29-1 to TRBJ2-3; 7 bases line up with TRBD1. With 6 bases clipped from V and 3 bases from J, the junction kept 9 bases outside the gene matches. Per germline, CDR1 SQVTM and CDR2 ANQGSEA. The CDR3 extends over 14 amino acids. CDR3 sequence: CSVPGQCGTDTQYF. CDR3 nucleotide sequence: TGCAGCGTCCCGGGACAGTGTGGGACAGATACGCAGTATTTT.

This clonotype was detected ten times or more. The V gene is TRBV7-2, the J gene TRBJ2-7; 9 nucleotides agree with TRBD2. The CDR3 spans 16 residues. J gave up 0 bases and V 6 bases, and 9 bases lay outside the gene matches. CDR1 and CDR2 from the germline V gene are SGHTA and FQGNSA. CDR3 bases: TGTGCCAGCAGGGAAGATAGCGGGAGTCCCTCCTACGAGCAGTACTTC. Translating gives CASREDSGSPSYEQYF.

In its sample, this clonotype was seen many times. The chain has TRBV28 and TRBJ2-5; 7 bases match TRBD1. Per germline, CDR1 MDHEN and CDR2 SYDVKM. This CDR3 has 15 residues. Trimming took 2 bases from V and 9 from J; bases not matched to a gene: 12. CDR3 sequence reads: CASSLKEYRRGSQYF. The CDR3 coding sequence is TGTGCCAGCAGTTTAAAGGAGTATCGCAGGGGGTCCCAGTACTTC.

This clonotype was picked up many times. The gene calls are TRBV3-1 and TRBJ2-1, with D perhaps matching TRBD2 (5 bases). Trimming took off 1 base at V and 9 bases at J, with 10 bases between the two ends. CDR3 length equals 13 residues. Per the germline V gene, CDR1 is LGHDT and CDR2 is YNNKEL (reference sequence). The CDR3 region has the DNA TGTGCCAGCAGCCAAGGAAGGGAGCCTGAGCAGTTCTTC. It encodes CASSQGREPEQFF.

This clonotype was seen ten or more times. V gene TRBV6-5 combines with J gene TRBJ1-1; D gene ambiguous. Germline loops: CDR1 MNHEY, CDR2 SVGAGI. Trimming left V 6 bases short and J 5 bases short, with 13 bases between. The CDR3 spans 13 residues. CDR3 DNA: TGTGCCAGCAGCCCTGAGGGTCGGACTGAAGCTTTCTTT. This encodes CASSPEGRTEAFF.

This clonotype was recorded many times. The chain links TRBV12-3 or TRBV12-4 to TRBJ1-1, with a weak D call TRBD1 (6 bases). Trimming removed 7 bases at V and 4 bases at J, with 13 bases between. This CDR3 region has 13 residues. This CDR3 is CASTGGGVTEAFF. CDR3 bases: TGTGCCAGCACCGGGGGCGGAGTCACTGAAGCTTTCTTT.

This clonotype was recorded at least ten times. The genes are TRBV20-1 and TRBJ2-4; D possibly corresponds to TRBD2 (5 bases). CDR1 and CDR2 from the germline V gene are DFQATT and SNEGSKA (reference sequence). V lost 3 bases, J lost 0 bases, and 12 bases lay in between. This CDR3 comprises 15 residues. CDR3 residues: CSASKVGGAKNIQYF. CDR3 DNA: TGCAGTGCTAGTAAGGTTGGAGGAGCCAAAAACATTCAGTACTTC.

This clonotype was observed at least ten times. The genes are TRBV27 and TRBJ2-5; TRBD2 agrees at 12 bases. In germline, CDR1 is MNHEY, CDR2 SMNVEV (reference sequence). The J segment lost 0 bases and the V segment lost 5 bases, leaving 4 bases of the junction unmatched. The CDR3 runs to 16 residues. The CDR3 reads CASSPWTSGDQETQYF. DNA for the CDR3: TGTGCCAGCAGTCCATGGACTAGCGGGGACCAAGAGACCCAGTACTTC.

This clonotype appeared many times. The rearrangement joins TRBV6-1 to TRBJ2-1; TRBD1 is a possible D gene (6 bases). CDR1 MNHNS and CDR2 SASEGT come from the germline V gene. With 1 base removed from V and 2 bases from J, the gap between germline ends came to 12 bases. The CDR3 is 16 residues long. The CDR3 reads CASSEDGGQPYNEQFF. In DNA, the CDR3 is TGTGCCAGCAGTGAAGATGGGGGCCAGCCCTACAATGAGCAGTTCTTC.

This clonotype was observed a few times. The rearrangement joins TRBV7-2 to TRBJ2-2; TRBD2 agrees at 11 bases. Unmatched junction bases numbered 4, after V lost 4 bases and J lost 3 bases. Germline V CDR1 and CDR2: SGHTA, FQGNSA. The CDR3 is 16 amino acids. CDR3 residues: CASSSGLAGYTGELFF. The CDR3 DNA reads TGTGCCAGCAGCTCCGGACTAGCGGGTTACACCGGGGAGCTGTTTTTT.

This clonotype was seen at least ten times. The chain links TRBV4-3 to TRBJ2-7, with TRBD1 identical over 7 bases. V shed 5 bases, J shed 5 bases, and the junction held 9 bases outside the gene matches. CDR1 is LGHNA, CDR2 YSLEER, per germline. The CDR3 is made up of 14 amino acids. The DNA of the CDR3 is TGCGCCAGCAGCTCCCCAGGACAGGTTGACGAGCAGTACTTC. Translation: CASSSPGQVDEQYF.

The CDR3 region is CSATLSGGSYNEQFF. As DNA, the CDR3 is TGCAGTGCCACCTTAAGCGGGGGCTCCTACAATGAGCAGTTCTTC. The chain has TRBV20-1 and TRBJ2-1, with 8 bases lining up with TRBD2. CDR1 and CDR2 from the germline V gene are DFQATT and SNEGSKA (reference sequence). This CDR3 spans 15 amino acids. The V segment lost 6 bases and the J segment 0 bases; nucleotides outside the gene matches: 7.

The genes are TRBV7-2 and TRBJ2-1, with 7 nucleotides matching TRBD2. With 5 bases clipped from V and 6 bases from J, the junction kept 7 bases outside the gene matches. CDR3 length: 14 amino acids. CDR1 and CDR2 (germline): SGHTA, FQGNSA. CDR3 amino acids: CASSRGRGGNEQFF. The DNA for the CDR3 is TGTGCCAGCAGCCGCGGACGCGGGGGCAATGAGCAGTTCTTC. The variable domain in full, completed from reference TRBV7-2 and TRBJ2-1, reads GAGVSQSPSNKVTEKGKDVELRCDPISGHTALYWYRQSLGQGLEFLIYFQGNSAPDKSGLPSDRFSAERTGGSVSTLTIQRTQQEDSAVYLCASSRGRGGNEQFFGPGTRLTVL.

Many counts were recorded for this clonotype. V and J are TRBV12-3 or TRBV12-4 and TRBJ2-2, with 10 bases aligning to TRBD2. The junction had 7 bases not matched to a gene; V was cut back by 3 bases and J by 3 bases. The CDR3 loop spans 17 amino acids. The CDR3, as DNA: TGTGCCAGCAGTTTGAATAGCGGGGGGCGCGACACCGGGGAGCTGTTTTTT. Residues: CASSLNSGGRDTGELFF.

This clonotype was seen a few times. This CDR3 is CSASGGGNEQFF. The CDR3 DNA reads as TGCAGTGCTTCGGGAGGGGGGAATGAGCAGTTCTTC. The J gene is TRBJ2-1, the V gene TRBV20-1; 8 positions match TRBD2. Looked up from germline, CDR1 is DFQATT and CDR2 is SNEGSKA (reference sequence). There are 12 residues in the CDR3. Losses at the gene ends were 5 bases for V and 7 bases for J; bases not matched to a gene: 4.

The rearrangement uses TRBV5-1 and TRBJ2-5, with 11 bases matching TRBD2. With 0 bases clipped from V and 8 bases from J, the junction kept 9 bases outside the gene matches. Germline CDR1 is SGHRS and CDR2 is YFSETQ. CDR3 size: 16 residues. CDR3 in amino acids: CASSLGLAGGSITQYF. The CDR3 DNA follows: TGCGCCAGCAGCTTGGGGCTAGCGGGAGGCTCCATAACCCAGTACTTC.

This sequence joins TRBV5-4 and TRBJ2-5, with TRBD2 matching over 8 bases. Germline values: CDR1 SGHNT, CDR2 YYREEE (reference sequence). The CDR3 sequence is 15 residues long. Trimming at V came to 3 bases and at J to 4 bases, leaving 8 bases not matched to a gene. The DNA of the CDR3 is TGTGCCAGCAGCTCACAAGGGGCGGGGGGAGAGACCCAGTACTTC. Translated: CASSSQGAGGETQYF.

This clonotype was recorded many times. The CDR3, as DNA: TGCAGTGCTAGAGATTATTGGGGATCAGAGACCCAGTACTTC. This sequence encodes CSARDYWGSETQYF. This chain joins TRBV20-1 and TRBJ2-5; the D is unclear. The germline CDR1 and CDR2 sequences are DFQATT and SNEGSKA (reference sequence). The CDR3 runs 14 residues. Trimming took 0 bases from V and 4 from J, leaving 12 bases between them.

This clonotype was detected only a few times. This chain links TRBV12-3 or TRBV12-4 with TRBJ2-7; TRBD2 aligns across 10 bases. V was clipped by 5 bases and J by 3 bases; unmatched bases: 10. The CDR3 length is 16 residues. This chain's CDR3 is CASSRRELAGFYEQYF. The CDR3 DNA is TGTGCCAGCAGTCGTAGGGAACTAGCGGGGTTCTACGAGCAGTACTTC.

This rearrangement joins TRBV19 to TRBJ2-7; the match to TRBD1 covers 10 bases. The CDR3 is made up of 13 amino acids. Germline-derived CDR1 and CDR2 are LNHDA and SQIVND (reference sequence). Trimming at V came to 3 bases and at J to 6 bases, leaving 2 bases not matched to a gene. The CDR3 sequence: CASSMDRGGEQYF. DNA of the CDR3: TGTGCCAGTAGTATGGACAGGGGGGGCGAGCAGTACTTC.